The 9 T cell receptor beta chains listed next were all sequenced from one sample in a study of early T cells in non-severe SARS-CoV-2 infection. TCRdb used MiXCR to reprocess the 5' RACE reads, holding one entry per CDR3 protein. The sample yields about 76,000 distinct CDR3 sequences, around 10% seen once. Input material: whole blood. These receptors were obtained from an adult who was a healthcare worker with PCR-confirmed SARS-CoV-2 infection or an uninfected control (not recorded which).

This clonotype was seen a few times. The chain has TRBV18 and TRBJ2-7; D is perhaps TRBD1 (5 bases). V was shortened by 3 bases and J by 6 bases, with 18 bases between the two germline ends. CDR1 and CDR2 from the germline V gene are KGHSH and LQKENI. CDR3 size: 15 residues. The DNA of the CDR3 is TGTGCCAGCTCACCGCTTCAAAGGGGATCTGGCGAGCAGTACTTC. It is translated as CASSPLQRGSGEQYF.

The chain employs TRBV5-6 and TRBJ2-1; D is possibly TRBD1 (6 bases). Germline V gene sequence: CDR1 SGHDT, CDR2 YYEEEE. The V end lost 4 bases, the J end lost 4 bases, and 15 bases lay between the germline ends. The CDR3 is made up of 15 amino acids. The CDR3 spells CASSHPDSLYNEQFF. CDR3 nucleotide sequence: TGTGCCAGCAGCCACCCGGACAGTCTATACAATGAGCAGTTCTTC.

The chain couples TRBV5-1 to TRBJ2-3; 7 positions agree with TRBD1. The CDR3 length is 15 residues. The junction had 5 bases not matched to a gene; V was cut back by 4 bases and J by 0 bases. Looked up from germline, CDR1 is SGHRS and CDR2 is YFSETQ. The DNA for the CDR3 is TGCGCCAGCAGCATAACAGGGGATAGCACAGATACGCAGTATTTT. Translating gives CASSITGDSTDTQYF.

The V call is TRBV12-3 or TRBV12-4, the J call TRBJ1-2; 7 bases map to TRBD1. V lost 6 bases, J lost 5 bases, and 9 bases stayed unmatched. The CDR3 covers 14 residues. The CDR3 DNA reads TGTGCCAGCAGCCACCAGGGGGGAGATTATGGCTACACCTTC. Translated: CASSHQGGDYGYTF.

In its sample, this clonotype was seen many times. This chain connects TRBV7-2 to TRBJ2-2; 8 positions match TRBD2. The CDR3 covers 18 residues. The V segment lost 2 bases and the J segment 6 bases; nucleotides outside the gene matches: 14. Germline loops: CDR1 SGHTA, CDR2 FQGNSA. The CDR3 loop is CASSLPRSGGVGAGELFF. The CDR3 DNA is TGTGCCAGCAGCTTACCCCGATCGGGGGGGGTTGGAGCCGGGGAGCTGTTTTTT.

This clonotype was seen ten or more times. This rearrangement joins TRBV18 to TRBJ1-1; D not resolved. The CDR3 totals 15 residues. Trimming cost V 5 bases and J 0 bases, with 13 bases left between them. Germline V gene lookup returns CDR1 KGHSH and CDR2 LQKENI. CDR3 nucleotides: TGTGCCAGCTCAAAGTACGAAGAATTGAACACTGAAGCTTTCTTT. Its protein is CASSKYEELNTEAFF.

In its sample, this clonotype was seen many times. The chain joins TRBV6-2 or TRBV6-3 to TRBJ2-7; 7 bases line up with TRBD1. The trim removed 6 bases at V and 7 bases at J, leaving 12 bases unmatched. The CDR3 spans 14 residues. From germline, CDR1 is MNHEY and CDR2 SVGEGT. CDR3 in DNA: TGTGCCAGCAGCACCGGGACAGTGTCTGTGGAGCAGTACTTC. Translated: CASSTGTVSVEQYF.

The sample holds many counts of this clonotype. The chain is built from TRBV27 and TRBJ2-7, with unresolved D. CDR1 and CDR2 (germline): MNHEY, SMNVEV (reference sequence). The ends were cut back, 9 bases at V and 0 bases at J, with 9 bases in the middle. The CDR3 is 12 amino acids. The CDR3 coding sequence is TGTGCCAGTTCGTCAGACTCCTACGAGCAGTACTTC. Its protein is CASSSDSYEQYF.

DNA for the CDR3: TGCGCCACCAGGGGGGAGATCACAGATACGCAGTATTTT. It codes for CATRGEITDTQYF. The chain links TRBV10-2 to TRBJ2-3; tentative D call: TRBD1 (7 bases). The CDR3 spans 13 residues. Trimming removed 10 bases from V and 2 bases from J, with 13 bases in between. The germline gives CDR1 WSHSY, CDR2 SAAADI.